This T cell receptor (beta chain) was sequenced in a study of OX40 agonist ivuxolimab in advanced cancers. Overall study context: Subjects had a mean age of about 57 years, with a range of 23 to 79; more than 75% were male. Three patients, one with hepatocellular carcinoma and two with cutaneous melanoma, achieved partial responses.

Autoimmune disease history or systemic immunosuppression excluded patients. TCRdb's table, derived via immunoSEQ multiplex PCR, lists solely in-frame clones and lacks some. The top ten clones hold roughly 4.5% of a sample with over 50,000 clones, almost 85% of them seen once. This sample comprised CD4+ or CD8+ T cells sorted from blood, obtained in a trial of the OX40 agonist ivuxolimab. This TCR came from an adult with an advanced solid tumor such as melanoma, head and neck, liver or kidney cancer.

The CDR3 DNA follows: TGTGCCAGCTCAAAGGGACAGGTTGGAGAGACCCAGTACTTC. It specifies CASSKGQVGETQYF. V is TRBV18 and J is TRBJ2-5; 8 bases fit TRBD1. The CDR3 contains 14 residues. V was clipped by 5 bases and J by 4 bases; unmatched bases: 6. Germline CDR1 reads KGHSH; CDR2 reads LQKENI.